Sequencing of this TCR beta chain was carried out in a study of PD-1 blockade in classical Hodgkin lymphoma. Trimming took 1 base from V and 5 from J, leaving 7 bases between them. The CDR3 totals 13 residues. In germline, CDR1 is SGHRS, CDR2 YFSETQ. Specified time point: newly diagnosed, previously untreated cHL patient sample. Purification of CD4+ T cells from thawed PBMCs was performed via magnetic negative selection. The authors used newly diagnosed, untreated classical Hodgkin lymphoma PBMCs as comparison. The method was immunoSEQ multiplex PCR; TCRdb's version includes in-frame clones alone and lacks a portion of them. The table includes about 20,000 clones, approximately 80% detected once.

What was sequenced was CD4+ T cells from blood. V usage is TRBV5-1 and J usage is TRBJ2-1, with D hard to call. The receptor was isolated from a human donor with classical Hodgkin lymphoma. The CDR3 protein is CASSLLPDNEQFF. Here the CDR3 DNA reads TGCGCCAGCAGCTTGTTACCAGACAATGAGCAGTTCTTC.